The sequence of this T cell receptor beta chain was determined in a study of blood T cell repertoires in COVID-19. The protocol was immunoSEQ multiplex PCR, while the TCRdb copy is restricted to in-frame clones and leaves out a portion. The sample contains about 120,000 clones, nearly 90% of which appear only once. This CDR3 has 12 residues. The V segment lost 11 bases and the J segment 8 bases; nucleotides outside the gene matches: 8. Germline CDR1 LGHDT, CDR2 YNNKEL (reference sequence). The clonotype originates from a woman of 80 years or more with acute or convalescent COVID-19. Sample: peripheral blood. The V gene is TRBV3-1 (or the pseudogene TRBV3-2), the J gene TRBJ1-5; the match to TRBD1 covers 8 bases. The CDR3, as DNA: TGTGCCGGTCCAGGGGGCGGAGAGCCCCAGCATTTT. Translating gives CAGPGGGEPQHF.